This T cell receptor beta chain was sequenced for a study of shared clonotypes between healthy human individuals. Germline V gene data show CDR1 as MNHEY and CDR2 as SMNVEV (reference sequence). This CDR3 has 16 amino acids. Trimming took 5 bases from V and 2 from J, leaving 19 bases between them. CD45RO-negative CD8 cells positively selected for CCR7 made up the naive population, which excluded terminally differentiated effector memory CD45RA+ cells. The table came from immunoSEQ multiplex PCR; TCRdb's copy has only in-frame clones and leaves some out. The sample lists 1.5 million to 2.5 million clones; roughly 95% were seen once.

Sequencing was done on a sample of naive CD8+ T cells sorted from blood. V is TRBV27 and J is TRBJ2-7; a weak D match, TRBD1 (5 bases). The clonotype comes from a man aged 18-30 years in good health. In DNA form, the CDR3 reads TGTGCCAGCAGTCCGCCCCAGGGAACAGGACCCTACGAGCAGTACTTC. Amino acids: CASSPPQGTGPYEQYF.